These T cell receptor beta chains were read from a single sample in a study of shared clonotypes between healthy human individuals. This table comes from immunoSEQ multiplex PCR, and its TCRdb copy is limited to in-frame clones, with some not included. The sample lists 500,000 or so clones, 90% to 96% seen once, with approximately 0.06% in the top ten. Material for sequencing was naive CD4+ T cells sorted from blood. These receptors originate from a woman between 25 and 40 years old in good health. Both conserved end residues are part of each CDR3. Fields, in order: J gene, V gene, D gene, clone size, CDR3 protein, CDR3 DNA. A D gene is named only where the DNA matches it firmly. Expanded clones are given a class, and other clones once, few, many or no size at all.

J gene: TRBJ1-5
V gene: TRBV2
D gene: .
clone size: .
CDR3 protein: CASSEGGNSNQPQHF
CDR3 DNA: TGTGCCAGCAGTGAAGGCGGGAATAGCAATCAGCCCCAGCATTTT

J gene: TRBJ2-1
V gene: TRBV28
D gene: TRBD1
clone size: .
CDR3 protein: CASSSGTVRNEQFF
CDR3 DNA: TGTGCCAGCAGTTCCGGGACAGTGCGGAATGAGCAGTTCTTC

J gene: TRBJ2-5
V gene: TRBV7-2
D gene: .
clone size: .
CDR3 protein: CASSSLLARETQYF
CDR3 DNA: TGTGCCAGCAGCTCTCTACTAGCACGGGAGACCCAGTACTTC

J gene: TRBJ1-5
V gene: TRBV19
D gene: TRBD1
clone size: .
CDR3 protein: CASSTRTGNSNQPQHF
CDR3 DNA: TGTGCCAGTAGTACGAGGACAGGTAATAGCAATCAGCCCCAGCATTTT

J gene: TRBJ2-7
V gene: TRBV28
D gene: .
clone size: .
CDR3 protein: CASRRPGVHEQYF
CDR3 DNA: TGTGCCAGCAGACGGCCAGGGGTCCACGAGCAGTACTTC

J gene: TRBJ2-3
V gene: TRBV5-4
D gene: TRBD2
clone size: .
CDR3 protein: CASSLRASGSADTQYF
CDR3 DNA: TGTGCCAGCAGCTTGAGGGCTAGCGGGAGTGCAGATACGCAGTATTTT

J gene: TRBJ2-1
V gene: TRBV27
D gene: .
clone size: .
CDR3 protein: CASSLSDGNFHEQFF
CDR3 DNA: TGTGCCAGCAGTTTATCTGACGGGAACTTCCATGAGCAGTTCTTC

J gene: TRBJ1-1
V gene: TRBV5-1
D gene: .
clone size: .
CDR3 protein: CASSLFGFTEAFF
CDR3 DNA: TGCGCCAGCAGCTTGTTCGGGTTCACTGAAGCTTTCTTT

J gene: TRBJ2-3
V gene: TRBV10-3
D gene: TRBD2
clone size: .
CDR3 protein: CAISESAGSTDTQYF
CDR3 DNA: TGTGCCATCAGTGAGTCAGCGGGAAGCACAGATACGCAGTATTTT

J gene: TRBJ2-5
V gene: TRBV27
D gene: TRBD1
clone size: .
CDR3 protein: CASSSSRQGLGQETQYF
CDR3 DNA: TGTGCCAGCAGTTCCTCAAGACAGGGGCTGGGTCAAGAGACCCAGTACTTC

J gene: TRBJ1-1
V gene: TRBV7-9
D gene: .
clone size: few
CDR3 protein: CASSWGTNEAFF
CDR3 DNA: TGTGCCAGCAGCTGGGGGACAAACGAAGCTTTCTTT

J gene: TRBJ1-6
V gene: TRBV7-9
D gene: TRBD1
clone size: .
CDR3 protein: CASSSGQGYSPLHF
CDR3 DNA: TGTGCCAGCAGCTCGGGACAGGGTTATTCACCCCTCCACTTT

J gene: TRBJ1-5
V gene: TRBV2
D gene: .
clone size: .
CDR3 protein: CASSDAGAGQPQHF
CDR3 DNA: TGTGCCAGCAGTGATGCAGGGGCCGGTCAGCCCCAGCATTTT

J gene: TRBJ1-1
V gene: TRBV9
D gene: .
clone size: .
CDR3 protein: CASSPPDRLNTEAFF
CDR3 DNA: TGTGCCAGCAGCCCACCGGACAGACTGAACACTGAAGCTTTCTTT

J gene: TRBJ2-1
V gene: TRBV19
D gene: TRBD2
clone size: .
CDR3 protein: CASSILQRERREQFF
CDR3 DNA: TGTGCCAGTAGTATACTTCAGCGGGAGCGTAGGGAGCAGTTCTTC

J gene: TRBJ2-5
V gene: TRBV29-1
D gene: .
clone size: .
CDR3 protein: CSVARGTVAGREETQYF
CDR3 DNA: TGCAGCGTTGCGAGGGGTACAGTTGCCGGTCGGGAAGAGACCCAGTACTTC

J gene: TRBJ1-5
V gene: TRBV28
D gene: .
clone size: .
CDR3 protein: CASSPTDAPANQPQHF
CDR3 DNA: TGTGCCAGCAGCCCGACAGACGCACCCGCCAATCAGCCCCAGCATTTT

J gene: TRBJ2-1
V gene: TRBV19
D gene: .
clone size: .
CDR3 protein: CASSSGRTYNEQFF
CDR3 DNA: TGTGCCAGTAGTAGCGGAAGGACCTACAATGAGCAGTTCTTC

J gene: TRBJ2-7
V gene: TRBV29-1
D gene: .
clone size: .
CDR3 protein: CSVGSYEQYF
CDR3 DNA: TGCAGCGTGGGGTCCTACGAGCAGTACTTC

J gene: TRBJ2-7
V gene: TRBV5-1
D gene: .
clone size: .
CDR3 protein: CASSLKHEQYF
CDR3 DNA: TGCGCCAGCAGCTTGAAGCACGAGCAGTACTTC

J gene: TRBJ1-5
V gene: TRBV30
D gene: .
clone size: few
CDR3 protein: CAWSSASNQPQHF
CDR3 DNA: TGTGCCTGGAGTAGTGCTTCTAATCAGCCCCAGCATTTT

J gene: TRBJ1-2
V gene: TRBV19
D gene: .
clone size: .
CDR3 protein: CASSINVWPALQYGYTF
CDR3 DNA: TGTGCCAGTAGTATAAACGTCTGGCCGGCACTTCAGTATGGCTACACCTTC

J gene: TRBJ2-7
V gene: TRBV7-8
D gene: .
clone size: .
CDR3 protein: CASSPQRVREQYF
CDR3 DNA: TGTGCCAGCAGCCCCCAGAGGGTTCGCGAGCAGTACTTC

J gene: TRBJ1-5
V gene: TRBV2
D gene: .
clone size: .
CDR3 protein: CASSAGLSNQPQHF
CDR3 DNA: TGTGCCAGCAGTGCTGGACTGAGCAATCAGCCCCAGCATTTT

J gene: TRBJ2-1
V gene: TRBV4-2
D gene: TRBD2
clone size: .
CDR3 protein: CASSQKPGLAEHNEQFF
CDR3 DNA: TGTGCCAGCAGCCAAAAACCGGGACTAGCGGAGCACAATGAGCAGTTCTTC

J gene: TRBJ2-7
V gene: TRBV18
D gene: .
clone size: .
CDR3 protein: CASSPQSEDSEQYF
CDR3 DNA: TGTGCCAGCTCACCACAGTCAGAGGATTCCGAGCAGTACTTC

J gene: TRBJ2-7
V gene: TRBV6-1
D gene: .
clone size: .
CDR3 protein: CGVLPGNYEQYF
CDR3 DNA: TGTGGCGTATTGCCCGGGAACTACGAGCAGTACTTC

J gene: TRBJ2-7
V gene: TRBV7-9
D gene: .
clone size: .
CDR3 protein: CASSPRQQGAEQYF
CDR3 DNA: TGTGCCAGCAGCCCACGTCAACAGGGTGCCGAGCAGTACTTC

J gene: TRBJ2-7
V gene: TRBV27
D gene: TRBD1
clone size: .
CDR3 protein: CASSLSAGQGYGEQYF
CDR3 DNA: TGTGCCAGCAGTTTATCGGCGGGACAGGGCTACGGCGAGCAGTACTTC

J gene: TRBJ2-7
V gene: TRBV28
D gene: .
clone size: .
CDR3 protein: CASSSDLHSYEQYF
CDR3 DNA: TGTGCCAGCAGTTCGGACTTGCACTCCTACGAGCAGTACTTC

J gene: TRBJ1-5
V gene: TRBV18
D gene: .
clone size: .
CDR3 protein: CASSPGVGNQPQHF
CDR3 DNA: TGTGCCAGCTCACCAGGCGTGGGCAATCAGCCCCAGCATTTT

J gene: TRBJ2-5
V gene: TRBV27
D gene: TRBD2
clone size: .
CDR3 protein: CASGGEYQETQYF
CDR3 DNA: TGTGCCAGCGGGGGGGAGTACCAAGAGACCCAGTACTTC

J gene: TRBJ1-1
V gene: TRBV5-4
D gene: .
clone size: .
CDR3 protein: CASSRNPGQNTEAFF
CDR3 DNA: TGTGCCAGCAGCCGTAATCCGGGACAGAACACTGAAGCTTTCTTT

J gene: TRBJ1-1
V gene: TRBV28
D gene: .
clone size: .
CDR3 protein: CASTLMNTEAFF
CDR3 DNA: TGTGCCAGCACGTTGATGAACACTGAAGCTTTCTTT

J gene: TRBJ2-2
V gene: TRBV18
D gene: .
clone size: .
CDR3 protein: CASSLDQTNTGELFF
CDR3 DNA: TGTGCCAGCTCACTGGACCAGACGAACACCGGGGAGCTGTTTTTT

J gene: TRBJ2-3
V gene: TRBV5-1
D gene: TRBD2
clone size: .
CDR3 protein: CASSFLSGYTDTQYF
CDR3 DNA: TGCGCCAGCAGCTTTCTTAGCGGGTACACAGATACGCAGTATTTT

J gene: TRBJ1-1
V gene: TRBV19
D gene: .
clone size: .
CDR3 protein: CASSIGGRNTEAFF
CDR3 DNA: TGTGCCAGTAGTATAGGGGGGAGAAACACTGAAGCTTTCTTT

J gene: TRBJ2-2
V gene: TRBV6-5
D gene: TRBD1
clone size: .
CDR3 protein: CASRTDRGLTGELFF
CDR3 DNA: TGTGCCAGCAGGACCGACAGGGGGTTGACCGGGGAGCTGTTTTTT

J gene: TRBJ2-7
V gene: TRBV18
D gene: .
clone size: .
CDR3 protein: CASSPPGLAGREQYF
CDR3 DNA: TGTGCCAGCTCACCACCAGGACTCGCGGGAAGGGAGCAGTACTTC

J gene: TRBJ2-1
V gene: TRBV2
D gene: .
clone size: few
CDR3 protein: CASSAQVRVNEQFF
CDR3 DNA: TGTGCCAGCAGTGCCCAGGTCAGGGTCAATGAGCAGTTCTTC

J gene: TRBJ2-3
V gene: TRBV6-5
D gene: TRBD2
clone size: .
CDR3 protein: CASSTPAGATDTQYF
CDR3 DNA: TGTGCCAGCAGTACCCCAGCGGGAGCCACAGATACGCAGTATTTT

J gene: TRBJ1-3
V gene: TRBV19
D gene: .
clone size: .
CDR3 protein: CATLRGDSGNTIYF
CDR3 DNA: TGTGCCACACTACGGGGCGACTCTGGAAACACCATATATTTT

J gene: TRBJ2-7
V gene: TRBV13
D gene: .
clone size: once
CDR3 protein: CASRVRGAPTYEQYF
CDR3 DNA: TGTGCCAGCAGGGTTCGAGGTGCCCCGACCTACGAGCAGTACTTC

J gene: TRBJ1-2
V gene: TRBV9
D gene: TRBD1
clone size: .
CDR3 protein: CASSARTGVYGYTF
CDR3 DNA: TGTGCCAGCAGCGCGAGGACAGGGGTCTATGGCTACACCTTC

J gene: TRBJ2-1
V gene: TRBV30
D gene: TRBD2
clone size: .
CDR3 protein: CACPKTSGIFNEQFF
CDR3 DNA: TGTGCCTGTCCAAAGACTAGCGGGATTTTTAATGAGCAGTTCTTC

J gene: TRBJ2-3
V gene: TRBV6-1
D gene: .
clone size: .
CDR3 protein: CASSEDVLGAAAGTDTQYF
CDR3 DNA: TGTGCCAGCAGCGAAGATGTGTTGGGGGCCGCCGCGGGCACAGATACGCAGTATTTT

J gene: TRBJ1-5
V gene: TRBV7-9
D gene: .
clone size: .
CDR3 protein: CASSLSTVNQPQHF
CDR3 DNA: TGTGCCAGCAGCTTAAGCACGGTTAATCAGCCCCAGCATTTT